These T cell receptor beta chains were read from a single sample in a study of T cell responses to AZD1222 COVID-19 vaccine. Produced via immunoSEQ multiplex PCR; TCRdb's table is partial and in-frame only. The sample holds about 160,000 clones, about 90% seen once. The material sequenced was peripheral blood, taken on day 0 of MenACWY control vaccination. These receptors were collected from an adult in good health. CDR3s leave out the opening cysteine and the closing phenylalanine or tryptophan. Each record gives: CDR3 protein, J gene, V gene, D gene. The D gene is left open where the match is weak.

CDR3aa: ASSLIDEQY
j_gene: TRBJ2-7
v_gene: TRBV7-2
d_gene: .

CDR3aa: ASSQGGYEQF
j_gene: TRBJ2-1
v_gene: TRBV3-1/TRBV3-2
d_gene: .

CDR3aa: ASSSPGQNYGYT
j_gene: TRBJ1-2
v_gene: TRBV6-2/TRBV6-3
d_gene: TRBD1

CDR3aa: ATSRDQGTLNEQF
j_gene: TRBJ2-1
v_gene: TRBV15
d_gene: .

CDR3aa: ASSLDSNYGYT
j_gene: TRBJ1-2
v_gene: TRBV7-9
d_gene: .

CDR3aa: ASSVESAPVGDEQF
j_gene: TRBJ2-1
v_gene: TRBV9
d_gene: .

CDR3aa: ASSPHGQGTIYNEQF
j_gene: TRBJ2-1
v_gene: TRBV7-9
d_gene: .

CDR3aa: ASSPRRQVLYNSPLH
j_gene: TRBJ1-6
v_gene: TRBV6-6
d_gene: .

CDR3aa: ASSSTRTGTEAF
j_gene: TRBJ1-1
v_gene: TRBV7-2
d_gene: .

CDR3aa: ASSLTSVPPFGEQF
j_gene: TRBJ2-1
v_gene: TRBV27
d_gene: TRBD2

CDR3aa: AWSAVGQETQY
j_gene: TRBJ2-5
v_gene: TRBV30
d_gene: .

CDR3aa: ASSIEGLAGSYNEQF
j_gene: TRBJ2-1
v_gene: TRBV19
d_gene: TRBD2

CDR3aa: SASRIEAF
j_gene: TRBJ1-1
v_gene: TRBV20-1
d_gene: .

CDR3aa: ASSPHTGGYEQY
j_gene: TRBJ2-7
v_gene: TRBV9
d_gene: TRBD1

CDR3aa: ASRGFGQGRDGYT
j_gene: TRBJ1-2
v_gene: TRBV2
d_gene: TRBD1

CDR3aa: ASSLDRLARHTGELF
j_gene: TRBJ2-2
v_gene: TRBV5-1
d_gene: .

CDR3aa: ASLVSTGVGTEAF
j_gene: TRBJ1-1
v_gene: TRBV28
d_gene: TRBD1

CDR3aa: ASSEEAGPNYGYT
j_gene: TRBJ1-2
v_gene: TRBV6-4
d_gene: .

CDR3aa: ASSVDRGHDGEKLF
j_gene: TRBJ1-4
v_gene: TRBV7-9
d_gene: TRBD1

CDR3aa: ASSLEDRDLNVLT
j_gene: TRBJ2-6
v_gene: TRBV5-1
d_gene: TRBD1

CDR3aa: ASSASRWNTGELF
j_gene: TRBJ2-2
v_gene: TRBV10-1
d_gene: .

CDR3aa: ASSQDRGSFYEQY
j_gene: TRBJ2-7
v_gene: TRBV4-3
d_gene: .

CDR3aa: ASSERRQGTEQY
j_gene: TRBJ2-7
v_gene: TRBV25-1
d_gene: TRBD1

CDR3aa: ASSLRAGGDNEQF
j_gene: TRBJ2-1
v_gene: TRBV7-2
d_gene: TRBD2

CDR3aa: ASSEQGQGFEKLF
j_gene: TRBJ1-4
v_gene: TRBV9
d_gene: TRBD1

CDR3aa: ASSLNRGLNNEQF
j_gene: TRBJ2-1
v_gene: TRBV11-3
d_gene: TRBD1

CDR3aa: ASTGQGPSSGNTIY
j_gene: TRBJ1-3
v_gene: TRBV28
d_gene: TRBD1

CDR3aa: AWGPFSGDLLSTSTDTQY
j_gene: TRBJ2-3
v_gene: TRBV30
d_gene: .

CDR3aa: ASSYTRGSGRGETQY
j_gene: TRBJ2-5
v_gene: TRBV27
d_gene: TRBD2

CDR3aa: ASSYSGGNEQF
j_gene: TRBJ2-1
v_gene: TRBV12-3/TRBV12-4
d_gene: TRBD2

CDR3aa: ASSLYPTHNEQF
j_gene: TRBJ2-1
v_gene: TRBV7-2
d_gene: .

CDR3aa: ASRFDRGSEKLF
j_gene: TRBJ1-4
v_gene: TRBV5-5
d_gene: TRBD1

CDR3aa: AISERRDRRGEAF
j_gene: TRBJ1-1
v_gene: TRBV10-3
d_gene: TRBD1

CDR3aa: ASSQNSLPGNTIY
j_gene: TRBJ1-3
v_gene: TRBV4-3
d_gene: .

CDR3aa: ASSANRASPWGYT
j_gene: TRBJ1-2
v_gene: TRBV27
d_gene: .

CDR3aa: ASSLAWGLGGYT
j_gene: TRBJ1-2
v_gene: TRBV5-8
d_gene: .

CDR3aa: ASGRTGTGGRAGYT
j_gene: TRBJ1-2
v_gene: TRBV27
d_gene: TRBD1

CDR3aa: ASSHPGLSVEGYT
j_gene: TRBJ1-2
v_gene: TRBV6-6
d_gene: .

CDR3aa: ASSYFFLDSPGGELF
j_gene: TRBJ2-2
v_gene: TRBV5-1
d_gene: .

CDR3aa: ARRGRTEAF
j_gene: TRBJ1-1
v_gene: TRBV3-1/TRBV3-2
d_gene: .

CDR3aa: ASSLNPGNTGELF
j_gene: TRBJ2-2
v_gene: TRBV7-3
d_gene: .

CDR3aa: ASSRWEWGRAGSYEQY
j_gene: TRBJ2-7
v_gene: TRBV11-3
d_gene: .

CDR3aa: ACVAGGSTDTQY
j_gene: TRBJ2-3
v_gene: TRBV30
d_gene: TRBD2

CDR3aa: ASSPRGGAGYEQY
j_gene: TRBJ2-7
v_gene: TRBV19
d_gene: .

CDR3aa: ASSGTGWSTEAF
j_gene: TRBJ1-1
v_gene: TRBV6-5
d_gene: TRBD1

CDR3aa: ASSERQKNNEQF
j_gene: TRBJ2-1
v_gene: TRBV25-1
d_gene: .

CDR3aa: ASSPFYEQY
j_gene: TRBJ2-7
v_gene: TRBV6-5
d_gene: .

CDR3aa: ASSAGGTGGGANVLT
j_gene: TRBJ2-6
v_gene: TRBV19
d_gene: .

CDR3aa: ASSLGPGVGNQPQH
j_gene: TRBJ1-5
v_gene: TRBV28
d_gene: .

CDR3aa: ASSPSWGDIKAEEQY
j_gene: TRBJ2-7
v_gene: TRBV7-8
d_gene: .

CDR3aa: ASSRTSFSPNYGYT
j_gene: TRBJ1-2
v_gene: TRBV3-1/TRBV3-2
d_gene: .